What follows describes a single TCR beta chain. This sample stems from a study of T cell changes during pregnancy in multiple sclerosis. Trimming cost V 5 bases and J 4 bases, with 21 bases left between them. The CDR3 length is 16 residues. The germline gives CDR1 MNHNY, CDR2 SVGAGI (reference sequence). Generated by immunoSEQ multiplex PCR, the TCRdb table keeps only in-frame clones and is missing some. Found here are approximately 44,000 clones, 80% to 95% of them singletons; the top ten hold 0.65% to 0.9%. The receptor comes from a female donor with multiple sclerosis, enrolled in a pregnancy study. This sample comprised CD4+ T cells from peripheral blood mononuclear cells, obtained before pregnancy. V gene TRBV6-6 combines with J gene TRBJ2-7; TRBD2 is a possible D gene (5 bases). This CDR3 is CASSADGETGRYEQYF. CDR3 bases: TGTGCCAGCAGTGCAGACGGGGAGACGGGCCGTTACGAGCAGTACTTC.